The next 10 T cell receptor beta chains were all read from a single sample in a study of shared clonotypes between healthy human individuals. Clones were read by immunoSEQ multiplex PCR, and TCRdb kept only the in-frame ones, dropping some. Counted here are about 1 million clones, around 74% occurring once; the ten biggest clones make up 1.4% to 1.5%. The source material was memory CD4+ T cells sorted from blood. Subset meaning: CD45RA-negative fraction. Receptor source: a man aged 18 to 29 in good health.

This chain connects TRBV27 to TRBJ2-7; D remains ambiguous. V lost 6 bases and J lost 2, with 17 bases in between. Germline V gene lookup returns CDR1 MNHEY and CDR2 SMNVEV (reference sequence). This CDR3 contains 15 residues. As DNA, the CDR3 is TGTGCCAGCAGCCTATTCCGTGTTTCTCCCTACGAGCAGTACTTC. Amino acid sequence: CASSLFRVSPYEQYF.

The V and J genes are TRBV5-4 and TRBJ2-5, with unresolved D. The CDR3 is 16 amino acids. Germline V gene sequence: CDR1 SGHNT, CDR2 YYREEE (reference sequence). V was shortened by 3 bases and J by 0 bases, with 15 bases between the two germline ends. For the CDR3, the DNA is TGTGCCAGCAGCTCAGGCCAGGCCAGCCACCAAGAGACCCAGTACTTC. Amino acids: CASSSGQASHQETQYF.

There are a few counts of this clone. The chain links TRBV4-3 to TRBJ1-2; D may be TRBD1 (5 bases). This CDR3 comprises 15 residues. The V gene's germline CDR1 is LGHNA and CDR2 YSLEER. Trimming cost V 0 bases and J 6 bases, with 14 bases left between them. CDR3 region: CASSQDEGRYDGYTF. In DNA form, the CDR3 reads TGCGCCAGCAGCCAAGATGAGGGGCGGTACGATGGCTACACCTTC.

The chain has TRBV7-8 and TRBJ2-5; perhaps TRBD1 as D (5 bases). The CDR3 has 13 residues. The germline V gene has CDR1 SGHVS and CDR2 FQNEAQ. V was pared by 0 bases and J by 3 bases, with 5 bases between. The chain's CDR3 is CASSLAREETQYF. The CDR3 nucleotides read TGTGCCAGCAGCTTAGCCAGGGAAGAGACCCAGTACTTC.

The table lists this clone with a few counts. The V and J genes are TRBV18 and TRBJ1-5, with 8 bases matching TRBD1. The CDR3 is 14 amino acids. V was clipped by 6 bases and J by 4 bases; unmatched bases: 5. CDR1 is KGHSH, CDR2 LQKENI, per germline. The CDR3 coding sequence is TGTGCCAGCTCCCCGACAGGGGAAAATCAGCCCCAGCATTTT. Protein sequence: CASSPTGENQPQHF.

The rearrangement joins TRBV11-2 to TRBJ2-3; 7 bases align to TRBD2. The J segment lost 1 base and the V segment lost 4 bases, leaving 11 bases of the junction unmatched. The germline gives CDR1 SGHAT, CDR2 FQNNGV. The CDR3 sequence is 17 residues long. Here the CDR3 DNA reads TGTGCCAGCAGCTGGAGCGGGAAGGGGTCGGGCACAGATACGCAGTATTTT. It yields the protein CASSWSGKGSGTDTQYF.

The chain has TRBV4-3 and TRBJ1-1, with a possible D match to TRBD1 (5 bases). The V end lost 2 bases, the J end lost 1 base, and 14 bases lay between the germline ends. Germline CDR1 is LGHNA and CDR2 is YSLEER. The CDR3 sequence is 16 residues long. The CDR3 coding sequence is TGCGCCAGCAGCCAAAGTCGGGGACTTAGGAACACTGAAGCTTTCTTT. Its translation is CASSQSRGLRNTEAFF.

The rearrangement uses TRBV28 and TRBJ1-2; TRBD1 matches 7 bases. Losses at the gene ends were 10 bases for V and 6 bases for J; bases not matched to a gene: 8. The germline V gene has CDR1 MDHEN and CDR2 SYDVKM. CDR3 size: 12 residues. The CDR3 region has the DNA TGTGCCATCGTGACAGGGATCAATGGCTACACCTTC. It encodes CAIVTGINGYTF.

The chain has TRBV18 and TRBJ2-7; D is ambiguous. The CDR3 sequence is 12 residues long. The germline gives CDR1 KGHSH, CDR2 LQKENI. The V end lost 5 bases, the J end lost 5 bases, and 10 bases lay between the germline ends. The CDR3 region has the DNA TGTGCCAGCTCATCTGGGTTCCACGAGCAGTACTTC. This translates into CASSSGFHEQYF.

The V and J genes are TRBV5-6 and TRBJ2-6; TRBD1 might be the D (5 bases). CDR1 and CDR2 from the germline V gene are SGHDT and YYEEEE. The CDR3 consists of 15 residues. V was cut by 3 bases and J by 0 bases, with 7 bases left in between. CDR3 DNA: TGTGCCAGCAGCTCTCAGGGCTCTGGGGCCAACGTCCTGACTTTC. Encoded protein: CASSSQGSGANVLTF.